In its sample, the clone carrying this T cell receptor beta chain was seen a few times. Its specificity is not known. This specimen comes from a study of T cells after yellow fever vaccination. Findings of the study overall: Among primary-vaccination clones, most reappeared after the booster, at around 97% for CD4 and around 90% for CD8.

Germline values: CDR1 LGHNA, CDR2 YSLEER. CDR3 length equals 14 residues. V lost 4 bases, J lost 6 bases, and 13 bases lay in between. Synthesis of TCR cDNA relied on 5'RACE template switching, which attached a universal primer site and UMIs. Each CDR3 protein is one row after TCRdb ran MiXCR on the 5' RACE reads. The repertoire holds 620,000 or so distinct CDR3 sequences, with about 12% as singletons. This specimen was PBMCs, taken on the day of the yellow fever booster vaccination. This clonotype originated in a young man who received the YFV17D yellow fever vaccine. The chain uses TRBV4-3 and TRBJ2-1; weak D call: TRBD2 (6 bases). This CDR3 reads CASSRGDGGNEQFF. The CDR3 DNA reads TGCGCCAGCAGCCGGGGGGACGGGGGCAATGAGCAGTTCTTC.